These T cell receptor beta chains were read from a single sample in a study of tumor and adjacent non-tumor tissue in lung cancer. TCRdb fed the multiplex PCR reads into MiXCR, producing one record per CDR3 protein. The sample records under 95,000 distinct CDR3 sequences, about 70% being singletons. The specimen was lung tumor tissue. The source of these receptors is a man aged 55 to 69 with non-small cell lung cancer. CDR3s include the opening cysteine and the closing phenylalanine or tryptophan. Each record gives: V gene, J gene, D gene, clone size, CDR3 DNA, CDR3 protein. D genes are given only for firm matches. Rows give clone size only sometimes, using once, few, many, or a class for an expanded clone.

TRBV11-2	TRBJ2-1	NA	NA	TGTGCCAGCGGCTCAAACACTAGTCTTTACAATGAGCAGTTCTTC	CASGSNTSLYNEQFF
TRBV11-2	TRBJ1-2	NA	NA	TGTACCAGCAGCCGGAGGGGCCCGAATAACTATGGCTACACCTTC	CTSSRRGPNNYGYTF
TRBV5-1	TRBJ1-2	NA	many	TGCGCCAGCAGCTTGGAAGACTATGGCTACACCTTC	CASSLEDYGYTF
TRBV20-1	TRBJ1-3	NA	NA	TGCATTGCTAACGTGGGAAGCACCATATATTTT	CIANVGSTIYF
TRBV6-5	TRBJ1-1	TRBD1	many	TGTGCCAGCAGCCCGCCTCGGACAGGGGGGATTTATCGGTACACTGAAGCTTTCTTT	CASSPPRTGGIYRYTEAFF
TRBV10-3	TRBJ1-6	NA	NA	TGTGCCATCAGTGAGTCCGGTGGGCAGTACAGGAACTCCTATAATTCACCCCTCCACTTT	CAISESGGQYRNSYNSPLHF
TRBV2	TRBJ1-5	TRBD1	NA	TGTGCCAGTAGGGGACAGGGAAGTCAGCCCCAGCATTTT	CASRGQGSQPQHF
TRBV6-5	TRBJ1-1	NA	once	TGTGCCAGCAGTATGGGACCGCCAGGAACTGTAGCTTTCTTT	CASSMGPPGTVAFF
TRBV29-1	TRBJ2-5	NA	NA	TGCAGCGTCACCCTGGGGGAGACCCAGTACTTC	CSVTLGETQYF
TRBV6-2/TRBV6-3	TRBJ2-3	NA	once	TGTGCCAGCAGTACCCGGCGGGTAGGGACGAATACGCAGTATTTT	CASSTRRVGTNTQYF
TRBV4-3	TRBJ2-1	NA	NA	TGCGTCAGCAGCTCCTGGCTAGACGATGAGCAGTTCTTC	CVSSSWLDDEQFF
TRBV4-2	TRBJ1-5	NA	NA	TGTGCCAGCAGCCAACTCTCACCTAATCTGCCCCAGCATTTT	CASSQLSPNLPQHF
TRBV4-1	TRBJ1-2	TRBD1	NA	TGCGCCAGCAGCCAAGAGTCGTCAGGGGGTCTCTACGGCTACACCTTC	CASSQESSGGLYGYTF
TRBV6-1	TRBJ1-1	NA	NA	TGTGTCAGCAGTGAAGGTGGGGGTCTTGATACTGAAGCTTTCTTT	CVSSEGGGLDTEAFF
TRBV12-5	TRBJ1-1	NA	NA	TGTACTAGTGGTTTGCTGAGTGGGGCTGAAGCTTTCTTT	CTSGLLSGAEAFF
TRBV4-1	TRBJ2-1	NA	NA	TGCGCCAGCAGCCAAGAAGACAGCACCTACAATGAGTGGTTCTTC	CASSQEDSTYNEWFF
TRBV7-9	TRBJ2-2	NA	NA	TGTGCCAGCAGCTTAGCGCTCGGCCAGGGCACCGGGGAGCTGTTATTT	CASSLALGQGTGELLF
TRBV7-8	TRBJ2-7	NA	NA	TGTGCCAGCGGCCTCCGGACGGAGCAGTACTTC	CASGLRTEQYF
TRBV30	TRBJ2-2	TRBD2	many	TGTGCCTGGGGAGGTGGCGGGAGTGGCACCGGGGAGCTGTTTTTT	CAWGGGGSGTGELFF
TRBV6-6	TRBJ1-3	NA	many	TGTGCCAGCAGTTACCGGGCAGCCCTCCAGGGAAACACCATATATTTT	CASSYRAALQGNTIYF
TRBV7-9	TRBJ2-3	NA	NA	TGTGCCAGCAGTTCAGTAGGGGGAGATACGCAGTATTTT	CASSSVGGDTQYF
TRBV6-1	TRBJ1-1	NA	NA	TGTGCCAGAAGAGTGTCGGCGAACACTGAAGCTTTCTTT	CARRVSANTEAFF
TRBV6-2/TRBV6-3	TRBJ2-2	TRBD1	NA	TGTGCCAGCAGTTACTCGGCTTTCCCGGGACAGGGGGTAGCCGGGGAGCTGTTTTTT	CASSYSAFPGQGVAGELFF
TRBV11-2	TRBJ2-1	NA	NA	TGTGCCAGCAGCTTAGTGGGGCGTGCGGATGAGCAGTTCTTC	CASSLVGRADEQFF
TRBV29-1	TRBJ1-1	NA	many	TGCAGCGCAAGGGAGGAGATGAACACTGAAGCTTTCTTT	CSAREEMNTEAFF
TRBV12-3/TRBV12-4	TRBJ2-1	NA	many	TGTGCCAGCCGGTGGGAGTCCTACAATGAGCAGTTCTTC	CASRWESYNEQFF
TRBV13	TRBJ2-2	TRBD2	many	TGTGCCAGCAGCTCGTCGACTAGCGGGAGGAACACCGGGGAGCTGTTTTTT	CASSSSTSGRNTGELFF
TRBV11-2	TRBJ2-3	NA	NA	TGTGCCAGCAGCCCTAAAATGGGGAGGACAGATACGCAGTATTTT	CASSPKMGRTDTQYF
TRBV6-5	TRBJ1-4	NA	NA	TGTGCCAGTAGAGGCGGCGGCGAAAAACTGTTTTTT	CASRGGGEKLFF
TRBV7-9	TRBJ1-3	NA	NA	TGTGCCAGCAGCTCGCCTCGGGACACCATATATTTT	CASSSPRDTIYF
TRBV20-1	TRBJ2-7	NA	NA	TGCAGTGCTAGAGTTGGGTACGAGCAGTACTTC	CSARVGYEQYF
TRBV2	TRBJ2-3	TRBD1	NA	TGTGCCAGCCTGGAGTACAGGGGTACAGATACGCAGTATTTT	CASLEYRGTDTQYF
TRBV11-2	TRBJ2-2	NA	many	TGTGCCAGCGGCCCCGGGTCTCTCACCGGGGAGCTGTTTTTT	CASGPGSLTGELFF
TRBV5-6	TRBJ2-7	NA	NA	TGTGCCAGCAACTTGGCCGGGTCTACCGGCTACGAGCAATACTTC	CASNLAGSTGYEQYF
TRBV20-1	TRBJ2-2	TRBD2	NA	TGCAGTGCTAGAGATAATTTATCGGGAGGCGAAACCGGGGAGCTGTTTTTT	CSARDNLSGGETGELFF
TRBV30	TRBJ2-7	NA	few	TGTGCCTGCCAAGGGGGAGGGGCTGACTACGAGCAGTACTTC	CACQGGGADYEQYF
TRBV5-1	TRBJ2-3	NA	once	TGCGCCAGCAGTTTGGAAGCCAGCGTCTCAGATACGCAGTATTTT	CASSLEASVSDTQYF
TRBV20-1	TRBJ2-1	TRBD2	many	TGCAGTGCTAGAGCTGCTAGCGGGAGAAACAATGAGCAGTTCTTC	CSARAASGRNNEQFF
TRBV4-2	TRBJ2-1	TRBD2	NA	TGTGCCAGCAACCAAGAGAGCCCCACTAGCGGGAGGGCCAACGAGCAGTTCTTC	CASNQESPTSGRANEQFF
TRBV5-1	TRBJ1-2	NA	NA	TGCACCAGCAGTCAACAGTCACAGGGTTTCTATGGCTACACCTTC	CTSSQQSQGFYGYTF
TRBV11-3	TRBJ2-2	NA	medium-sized	TGTGCCAGCAGCTTAGGGCCAGCGAACACCGGGGAGCTGTTTTTT	CASSLGPANTGELFF
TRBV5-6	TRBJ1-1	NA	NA	TGTGCCAGCAGCTTGTTTGCACAGTGTAGTATGAACACTGAAGCTTCCTTT	CASSLFAQCSMNTEASF
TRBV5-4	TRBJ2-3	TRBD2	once	TGTACCAGCAGCTCGCCCGTGATGAAGCGGGGTAGCACGGATACGCAGTATTTT	CTSSSPVMKRGSTDTQYF
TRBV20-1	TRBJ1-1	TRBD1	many	TGCAGTGCGTCCTCCAAGGGGGCTGACACTGAAGCTTTCTTT	CSASSKGADTEAFF
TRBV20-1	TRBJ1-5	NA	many	TGCAGTGCTACCCGGGGGGGACAAAATCAGCCCCAGCATTTT	CSATRGGQNQPQHF
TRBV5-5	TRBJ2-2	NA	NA	TGTGCCAGCAGCTACGGACAGCTCATTTCGGGAGTACATACCGAGGAGCAGTTTTTT	CASSYGQLISGVHTEEQFF
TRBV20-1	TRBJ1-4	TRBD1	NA	TGCAGTGCTCCGCTCTACGGGACAGGCCTTGAAAAACTGTTTTTT	CSAPLYGTGLEKLFF
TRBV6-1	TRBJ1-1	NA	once	TGTGCCAACAAGGAACACTTCGGCGATATGAACACTGAAGCTTTCTTT	CANKEHFGDMNTEAFF
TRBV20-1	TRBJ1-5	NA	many	TGCAGTGCTGGAACTCATAGCAATCAGCCCCAGCATTTT	CSAGTHSNQPQHF
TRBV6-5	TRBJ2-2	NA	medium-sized	TGTGCCTCTATTGCGGGCGCCGGGGAGCTGTTTTTT	CASIAGAGELFF
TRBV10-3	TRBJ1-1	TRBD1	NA	TGTACCACAGGGGGCACTGCTCCTGCCACTGAAGCTTTTTTT	CTTGGTAPATEAFF
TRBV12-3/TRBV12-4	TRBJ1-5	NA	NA	TGTGCCAGCAGTTCGGGGCAGGAGCTCCAGCATTTT	CASSSGQELQHF
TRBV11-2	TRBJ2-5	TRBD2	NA	TGTCCCAGCAGCCTAGCGGGGAGATGGGAGACCCAGTACTTC	CPSSLAGRWETQYF
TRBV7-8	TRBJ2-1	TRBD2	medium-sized	TGTGCCAGCAGCTTAGAGGCGGGGGGCTTTTACAATGAGCAGTTCTTC	CASSLEAGGFYNEQFF